The 21 T cell receptor beta chains presented below share a single source sample, sequenced in a study of blood T cell repertoires in COVID-19 (dated by TCRdb to 2018 to 2020). Libraries were prepared through the immunoSEQ multiplex PCR assay. This immuneACCESS table, as held by TCRdb, lists in-frame sequences with V and J called but not all clones. Of the missing ones, under half trace to an unresolved V gene in checked studies; the others have no known cause. The sample yields 150,000 to 200,000 clones; roughly 87% were counted once. The ten most abundant clones make up over 7.5% of the sample. The sequencing sample was made of peripheral blood. The receptors were sampled from a woman in her 70s with acute or convalescent COVID-19.

This rearrangement joins TRBV6-2 or TRBV6-3 to TRBJ1-5, with a weak D call TRBD1 (6 bases). The germline gives CDR1 MNHEY, CDR2 SVGEGT. This CDR3 has 14 residues. Between the trimmed V and J ends, which lost 6 bases and 1 base, there was a span of 10 bases. CDR3 sequence: CASSLRGSNQPQHF. CDR3 bases: TGTGCCAGCAGCCTCAGGGGAAGCAATCAGCCCCAGCATTTT.

The CDR3 is CASTPGQGMDYTF. CDR3 DNA sequence: TGCGCCAGCACTCCGGGACAGGGTATGGACTACACCTTC. The chain combines TRBV4-1 with TRBJ1-2; 9 bases line up with TRBD1. This CDR3 spans 13 amino acids. CDR1 and CDR2 from the germline V gene are MGHRA and YSYEKL. V trimming: 7 bases; J trimming: 10 bases; junction bases outside the gene matches: 10.

The V gene is TRBV10-2, the J gene TRBJ1-3, with 8 bases aligning to TRBD1. This CDR3 is 16 amino acids long. V shed 6 bases and J 0 bases; nucleotides not matched to a gene: 7. Looked up from germline, CDR1 is WSHSY and CDR2 is SAAADI. Here the CDR3 reads CASRRTGIDSGNTIYF. The CDR3 nucleotides are TGCGCCAGCAGGAGGACAGGGATAGACTCTGGAAACACCATATATTTT.

With regard to this clone: The junction shows a germline mismatch at one end, possibly a read error. V gene TRBV28 combines with J gene TRBJ2-2; weak D call: TRBD1 (6 bases). Germline lookup yields CDR1 MDHEN and CDR2 SYDVKM. This CDR3 comprises 13 residues. In nucleotides, the CDR3 is TGTGCCAGCAGTTACGGGGACACCGGCGAGCTGTTTTTT. It yields the protein CASSYGDTGELFF.

This clone was counted only a few times. The V gene is TRBV10-3, the J gene TRBJ1-3; no clear D gene. The V and J ends lost 7 bases and 2 bases respectively, with 12 bases between them. CDR1 is ENHRY, CDR2 SYGVKD, per germline. This CDR3 contains 14 residues. The CDR3 reads CAINNDIPGNTIYF. CDR3 DNA sequence: TGTGCCATCAATAATGACATTCCTGGAAACACCATATATTTT.

The rearrangement uses TRBV24-1 and TRBJ1-2; TRBD1 aligns across 12 bases. After removal of 4 bases from V and 2 bases from J, the junction contained 4 bases not matched to a gene. This CDR3 spans 16 amino acids. CDR1 is KGHDR and CDR2 is SFDVKD in the germline V gene. The CDR3 sequence is CATSDPGTGGNYGYTF. In DNA form, the CDR3 reads TGTGCCACCAGTGACCCCGGGACAGGGGGCAACTATGGCTACACCTTC.

The V call is TRBV6-5, the J call TRBJ1-1; D gene ambiguous. V was clipped by 0 bases and J by 3 bases, with 14 bases between them. This CDR3 is built from 16 residues. CDR1 MNHEY and CDR2 SVGAGI come from the germline V gene. The CDR3 is CASSYSSYTGDTEAFF. As DNA, the CDR3 is TGTGCCAGCAGTTACTCGTCGTACACCGGGGACACTGAAGCTTTCTTT.

The rearrangement uses TRBV27 and TRBJ1-6, with D maybe TRBD1 (6 bases). V lost 6 bases and J 9 bases, leaving 9 bases between the germline ends. The germline V gene has CDR1 MNHEY and CDR2 SMNVEV (reference sequence). The CDR3 loop spans 12 amino acids. In DNA, the CDR3 is TGTGCCAGCAGGACAGGTCCTTCACCCCTCCACTTT. Encoded protein: CASRTGPSPLHF.

The CDR3 loop reads CASNRAGANVLTF. CDR3 sequence (DNA): TGCGCCAGCAATCGGGCTGGGGCCAACGTCCTGACTTTC. The chain has TRBV5-1 and TRBJ2-6; D gene ambiguous. The germline gives CDR1 SGHRS, CDR2 YFSETQ. Deletions cut 6 bases from V and 2 bases from J, with 6 bases between. The length of the CDR3 is 13 residues.

V and J are TRBV9 and TRBJ1-1; 7 nucleotides line up with TRBD1. The CDR3 spans 15 residues. Germline CDR1 and CDR2: SGDLS and YYNGEE. V lost 3 bases to trimming and J lost 1 base; unmatched junction nucleotides: 6. Written as DNA, the CDR3 is TGTGCCAGCAGCGCCCAGGGGGTCGCGAACACTGAAGCTTTCTTT. This codes for CASSAQGVANTEAFF.

The rearrangement joins TRBV9 to TRBJ1-1, with a possible D match to TRBD1 (6 bases). CDR3 size: 13 residues. Germline CDR1 SGDLS, CDR2 YYNGEE. Trimming removed 0 bases at V and 3 bases at J, with 6 bases between. CDR3 in amino acids: CASSVGGHTEAFF. The CDR3 DNA reads as TGTGCCAGCAGCGTAGGGGGGCACACTGAAGCTTTCTTT.

The genes are TRBV10-1 and TRBJ1-5; no reliable D call. The CDR3 extends over 16 amino acids. Trimming shortened V by 3 bases and J by 3 bases, and 15 bases separated the two germline ends. The germline CDR1 and CDR2 sequences are WNHNN and SYGVQD (reference sequence). CDR3 nucleotide sequence: TGCGCCAGCAGTGAAAACCCGGAGGGCTACAATCAGCCCCAGCATTTT. This encodes CASSENPEGYNQPQHF.

The chain has TRBV28 and TRBJ2-5; 10 bases map to TRBD2. The CDR3 has 14 amino acids. Germline trimming cut 9 bases from V and 3 bases from J; bases unmatched to any gene: 7. Per the germline V gene, CDR1 is MDHEN and CDR2 is SYDVKM. The CDR3 DNA sequence: TGTGCCAGTTTTAGAGCGGGGGGGAAAGAGACCCAGTACTTC. Translating it yields CASFRAGGKETQYF.

The CDR3 sequence is CASSLGGGANTNYGYTF. The DNA of the CDR3 is TGTGCCAGCAGCTTAGGAGGGGGCGCTAACACTAACTATGGCTACACCTTC. The chain links TRBV7-9 to TRBJ1-2, with TRBD1 matching over 7 bases. Germline assignment: CDR1 SEHNR and CDR2 FQNEAQ (reference sequence). The CDR3 has 17 amino acids. The trim removed 1 base at V and 0 bases at J, leaving 8 bases unmatched. The full variable domain, its missing parts supplied by reference TRBV7-9 and TRBJ1-2, is DTGVSQNPRHKITKRGQNVTFRCDPISEHNRLYWYRQTLGQGPEFLTYFQNEAQLEKSRLLSDRFSAERPKGSFSTLEIQRTEQGDSAMYLCASSLGGGANTNYGYTFGSGTRLTVV.

V usage is TRBV2 and J usage is TRBJ1-3; D possibly corresponds to TRBD1 (5 bases). This CDR3 spans 15 amino acids. Germline V gene sequence: CDR1 SNHLY, CDR2 FYNNEI. V lost 6 bases to trimming and J lost 2 bases, with 14 bases between them. The CDR3: CASSAGRQAGNTIYF. DNA for the CDR3: TGTGCCAGCAGCGCGGGACGCCAGGCTGGAAACACCATATATTTT.

A single count supports this clone. J is TRBJ2-7 and V is TRBV18, with 8 bases that match TRBD2. The CDR3 runs 20 residues. Germline CDR1 KGHSH, CDR2 LQKENI. V dropped 4 bases and J dropped 3; count of bases not matched to a gene: 23. The CDR3 loop reads CASSLNGGSGSFFIGYEQYF. CDR3 sequence (DNA): TGTGCCAGCTCACTGAATGGCGGAAGCGGGAGTTTTTTTATCGGCTACGAGCAGTACTTC.

V gene TRBV6-6 combines with J gene TRBJ1-1; D is unclear. Trimming cost V 5 bases and J 0 bases, with 4 bases left between them. Looked up from germline, CDR1 is MNHNY and CDR2 is SVGAGI (reference sequence). The CDR3 spans 12 residues. The CDR3 region is CASSPVNTEAFF. Written as DNA, the CDR3 is TGTGCCAGCAGTCCGGTGAACACTGAAGCTTTCTTT.

In DNA, the CDR3 is TGTGCCAGCTATACTAGCGGGGGGGCGGTGGATACGCAGTATTTT. Protein product: CASYTSGGAVDTQYF. The chain recombines TRBV7-2 with TRBJ2-3; 13 bases are a match to TRBD2. The germline CDR1 and CDR2 sequences are SGHTA and FQGNSA. Trimming removed 8 bases from V and 6 bases from J; junction bases left unmatched: 8. CDR3 length: 15 amino acids.

V is TRBV3-1 (or the pseudogene TRBV3-2) and J is TRBJ1-2; tentative D call: TRBD1 (5 bases). The V end was cut by 2 bases, the J end by 4 bases, with 17 bases between. The CDR3 loop spans 16 amino acids. Germline-derived CDR1 and CDR2 are LGHDT and YNNKEL (reference sequence). The CDR3 region has the DNA TGTGCCAGCAGCCAATCCTGGCAGGGTTATTTCTATGGCTACACCTTC. Translated: CASSQSWQGYFYGYTF.

J is TRBJ2-7 and V is TRBV11-2, with TRBD2 as a possible D gene (6 bases). V shed 8 bases and J shed 3 bases, with 14 bases lying between them. Germline V lookup: CDR1 SGHAT, CDR2 FQNNGV. The CDR3 spans 13 residues. DNA of the CDR3: TGTGCCAGCCGCCAAGGACTACGCTACGAGCAGTACTTC. It is translated as CASRQGLRYEQYF.

The chain couples TRBV27 to TRBJ1-5; no definite D call. CDR3 size: 13 residues. Trimming left V 5 bases short and J 7 bases short, with 12 bases between. The V gene's germline CDR1 is MNHEY and CDR2 SMNVEV (reference sequence). CDR3 loop: CASSVQISQPQHF. CDR3 nucleotides: TGTGCCAGCAGTGTACAGATATCCCAGCCCCAGCATTTT.